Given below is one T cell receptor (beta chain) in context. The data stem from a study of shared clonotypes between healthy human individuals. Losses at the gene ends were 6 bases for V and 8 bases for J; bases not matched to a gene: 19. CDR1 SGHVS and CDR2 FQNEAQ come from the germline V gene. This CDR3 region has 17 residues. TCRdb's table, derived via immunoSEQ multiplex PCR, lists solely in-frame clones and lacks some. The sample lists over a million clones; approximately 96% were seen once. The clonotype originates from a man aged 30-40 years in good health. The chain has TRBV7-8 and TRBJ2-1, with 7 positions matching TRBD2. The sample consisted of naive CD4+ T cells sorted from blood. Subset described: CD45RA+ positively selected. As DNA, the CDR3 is TGTGCCAGCAGGAGAAGCAGACCGGGAGGAGGGTACGATGAGCAGTTCTTC. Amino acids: CASRRSRPGGGYDEQFF.